A single sample is the source of the 13 T cell receptor beta chains below, sequenced in a study of cytomegalovirus exposure and HLA in healthy donors. PCR was performed using 60 Vbeta and 13 Jbeta primers. Measured with immunoSEQ multiplex PCR; TCRdb has only the in-frame clones, and not every one. The table lists some 130,000 clones, 65% to 85% of them singletons. Sequencing was performed on PBMCs. The receptors derive from a man between 18 and 35 years old in good health and CMV-seronegative.

The chain carries TRBV28 and TRBJ2-7; 8 nucleotides agree with TRBD1. This CDR3 contains 14 residues. The V segment lost 6 bases and the J segment 3 bases; nucleotides outside the gene matches: 7. Germline CDR1 reads MDHEN; CDR2 reads SYDVKM. CDR3 nucleotides: TGTGCCAGCAGCTTCGCAGGGGGCGGCTACGAGCAGTACTTC. It codes for CASSFAGGGYEQYF.

The rearrangement joins TRBV15 to TRBJ1-5; TRBD1 might be the D (6 bases). CDR1 LNHNV and CDR2 YYDKDF come from the germline V gene (reference sequence). There are 18 residues in the CDR3. Trimming removed 0 bases at V and 3 bases at J, with 18 bases between. The CDR3 DNA reads as TGTGCCACCAGCAGAGAGAGACGGGGGGCGCGTACCAATCAGCCCCAGCATTTT. Translation gives CATSRERRGARTNQPQHF. Full variable domain (remainder filled in from reference TRBV15 and TRBJ1-5): DAMVIQNPRYQVTQFGKPVTLSCSQTLNHNVMYWYQQKSSQAPKLLFHYYDKDFNNEADTPDNFQSRRPNTSFCFLDIRSPGLGDTAMYLCATSRERRGARTNQPQHFGDGTRLSIL.

This clone was seen a few times. The genes are TRBV30 and TRBJ1-1, with D possibly matching TRBD1 (5 bases). The V end was cut by 2 bases, the J end by 1 base, with 14 bases between. CDR1 GTSNPN and CDR2 SVGIG come from the germline V gene (reference sequence). The CDR3 has 15 amino acids. The CDR3 sequence: CAWSRWGGKNTEAFF. As DNA, the CDR3 is TGTGCCTGGAGTCGTTGGGGCGGGAAGAACACTGAAGCTTTCTTT.

This chain joins TRBV7-9 and TRBJ2-2; TRBD1 matches 7 bases. Germline V gives CDR1 SEHNR, CDR2 FQNEAQ (reference sequence). CDR3 length equals 16 residues. The V segment lost 5 bases and the J segment 5 bases; nucleotides outside the gene matches: 11. CDR3 residues: CASSPTQGKGTGELFF. Written as DNA, the CDR3 is TGTGCCAGCAGCCCCACACAGGGGAAAGGGACCGGGGAGCTGTTTTTT.

This chain joins TRBV7-2 and TRBJ2-1; 10 bases agree with TRBD2. Germline CDR1 SGHTA, CDR2 FQGNSA. The CDR3 consists of 15 residues. J gave up 4 bases and V 2 bases, and 2 bases lay outside the gene matches. This CDR3 reads CASSLLAGDYNEQFF. The DNA for the CDR3 is TGTGCCAGCAGCTTACTAGCGGGGGATTACAATGAGCAGTTCTTC.

A remark on this clone: Other DNA sequences in the sample encode the same CDR3. The chain carries TRBV11-2 and TRBJ1-5, with no clear D. This CDR3 spans 14 amino acids. Trimming took off 0 bases at V and 1 base at J, with 4 bases between the two ends. Germline V CDR1 and CDR2: SGHAT, FQNNGV. The CDR3 loop is CASSLEASNQPQHF. In nucleotides, the CDR3 is TGTGCCAGCAGCTTAGAGGCAAGCAATCAGCCCCAGCATTTT.

In DNA form, the CDR3 reads TGTGCCACCAGAAAGACTCACAGGGATTCCTACGAGCAGTACTTC. This encodes CATRKTHRDSYEQYF. The V call is TRBV15, the J call TRBJ2-5; TRBD1 is a possible D gene (6 bases). The DNA end lines up better with TRBJ2-7; the J call may be wrong. The CDR3 totals 15 residues. Germline CDR1 reads LNHNV; CDR2 reads YYDKDF (reference sequence).

This clone was seen a handful of times. The chain couples TRBV6-5 to TRBJ1-3; D may be TRBD1 (5 bases). Germline CDR1 is MNHEY and CDR2 is SVGAGI. This CDR3 has 15 residues. Trimming left V 2 bases short and J 2 bases short, with 10 bases between. The CDR3, as DNA: TGTGCCAGCAGTTACCGACGGACAACTGGAAACACCATATATTTT. It translates to CASSYRRTTGNTIYF.

The chain has TRBV5-4 and TRBJ2-1; 12 nucleotides align to TRBD2. After removal of 4 bases from V and 8 bases from J, the junction contained 13 bases not matched to a gene. The CDR3 runs to 17 residues. CDR1 and CDR2 (germline): SGHNT, YYREEE (reference sequence). This CDR3 reads CASSKTPGLAGVDEQFF. The CDR3 nucleotides read TGTGCCAGCAGCAAAACCCCGGGACTAGCGGGTGTGGATGAGCAGTTCTTC.

The rearrangement links TRBV27 to TRBJ1-3; 7 bases align to TRBD1. The DNA end favors TRBJ2-2, so the J call may be wrong. Germline V gene lookup returns CDR1 MNHEY and CDR2 SMNVEV (reference sequence). The CDR3 is 14 residues long. In DNA, the CDR3 is TGTGCCAGCAGTTTATTGGCAGGGGGTACCTTTCTGTTTTTT. Its translation is CASSLLAGGTFLFF.

This rearrangement joins TRBV6-6 to TRBJ1-1, with D possibly matching TRBD1 (6 bases). The germline V gene has CDR1 MNHNY and CDR2 SVGAGI (reference sequence). Trimming took off 2 bases at V and 9 bases at J, with 7 bases between the two ends. The CDR3 has 11 residues. CDR3 region: CASSYGDKAFF. The CDR3, as DNA: TGTGCCAGCAGTTACGGGGACAAAGCTTTCTTT.

V gene TRBV4-3 combines with J gene TRBJ1-2; D is uncertain. CDR1 and CDR2 (germline): LGHNA, YSLEER. Between the trimmed V and J ends, which lost 8 bases and 5 bases, there was a span of 21 bases. The CDR3 is made up of 15 amino acids. The CDR3 protein is CASSMETGGRYGYTF. The CDR3 nucleotides are TGCGCCAGCTCGATGGAGACGGGCGGGCGATATGGCTACACCTTC.

The chain recombines TRBV25-1 with TRBJ2-1; TRBD1 matches 7 bases. In germline, CDR1 is MGHDK, CDR2 SYGVNS. Trimming took 10 bases from V and 4 from J; bases not matched to a gene: 7. This CDR3 has 13 amino acids. The CDR3 coding sequence is TGTGCCACCTACGGGACAGCTTACAATGAGCAGTTCTTC. Translation gives CATYGTAYNEQFF.